The 23 T cell receptor beta chains below come from one sample, sequenced in a study of response to subunit inactivated influenza vaccine. TCRdb ran MiXCR on the RT-PCR reads and lists one entry per CDR3 protein. Here the sample spans roughly 290,000 distinct CDR3 sequences, around a fifth being singletons. The source was PBMCs from blood, collected about 19 months after vaccination. The receptors derive from a man between 50 and 70 years old who received an inactivated influenza vaccine.

This clonotype has a count of ten or more. The chain carries TRBV3-1 and TRBJ1-1; perhaps TRBD1 as D (6 bases). This CDR3 is built from 13 residues. Germline assignment: CDR1 LGHDT and CDR2 YNNKEL (reference sequence). Trimming pared 10 bases from V and 2 bases from J, leaving 14 bases between. DNA of the CDR3: TGTGCCACCAAAGGGGGGGGAAACACTGAAGCTTTCTTT. It encodes CATKGGGNTEAFF.

As regards this clonotype: The final CDR3 position lacks the conserved phenylalanine or tryptophan, pointing to a likely read error. This chain connects TRBV29-1 to TRBJ2-1; D is possibly TRBD1 (6 bases). V was cut by 3 bases and J by 6 bases, with 15 bases left in between. CDR1 is SQVTM, CDR2 ANQGSEA, per germline. CDR3 length: 14 amino acids. CDR3 DNA sequence: TGCAGCGTTGATGGCCAGGGGTTCGGCAATGAGCAGTTCTTA. Its translation is CSVDGQGFGNEQFL.

This clonotype showed up just a few times. The CDR3 DNA follows: TGCAGTGCTAGTGGGGAACGCGGCGGGGGGCATCAGCCCCAGCATTTT. Its translation is CSASGERGGGHQPQHF. This chain links TRBV20-1 with TRBJ1-5, with D perhaps TRBD1 (6 bases). The germline CDR1 and CDR2 sequences are DFQATT and SNEGSKA (reference sequence). Between the trimmed V and J ends, which lost 3 bases and 5 bases, there was a span of 20 bases. This CDR3 is built from 16 residues.

The rearrangement uses TRBV3-1 and TRBJ1-2, with D unclear. Trimming took off 0 bases at V and 8 bases at J, with 16 bases between the two ends. Germline V gene sequence: CDR1 LGHDT, CDR2 YNNKEL (reference sequence). The CDR3 is 15 amino acids. The DNA for the CDR3 is TGTGCCAGCAGCCAAGAGCGTACGCAGTATGGGGGCTACACCTTC. Its protein product is CASSQERTQYGGYTF. Supplemented by reference TRBV3-1 and TRBJ1-2, the full variable domain reads DTAVSQTPKYLVTQMGNDKSIKCEQNLGHDTMYWYKQDSKKFLKIMFSYNNKELIINETVPNRFSPKSPDKAHLNLHINSLELGDSAVYFCASSQERTQYGGYTFGSGTRLTVV.

The genes are TRBV20-1 and TRBJ2-7, with D maybe TRBD2 (6 bases). CDR1 and CDR2 from the germline V gene are DFQATT and SNEGSKA (reference sequence). CDR3 length equals 14 residues. Trimming cost V 0 bases and J 2 bases, with 11 bases left between them. Here the CDR3 DNA reads TGCAGTGCTAGAGATCCGAGACTAGCCTACGAGCAGTACTTC. Protein: CSARDPRLAYEQYF.

This chain joins TRBV6-1 and TRBJ1-3; no definite D call. Germline-derived CDR1 and CDR2 are MNHNS and SASEGT. The CDR3 consists of 15 residues. The V end lost 2 bases, the J end lost 0 bases, and 8 bases lay between the germline ends. The CDR3 bases are TGTGCCAGCAGTGAAACGGCAGACTCTGGAAACACCATATATTTT. Amino acid sequence: CASSETADSGNTIYF.

This clonotype was picked up a small number of times. The chain carries TRBV10-3 and TRBJ2-7, with 7 bases matching TRBD1. This CDR3 has 13 residues. Trimming cost V 6 bases and J 2 bases; bases outside gene matches: 4. Germline-derived CDR1 and CDR2 are ENHRY and SYGVKD. The CDR3 bases are TGTGCCATCAGGGGACAGTTAGCCTACGAGCAGTACTTC. This gives the protein CAIRGQLAYEQYF.

The chain carries TRBV15 and TRBJ1-5; no reliable D call. The V gene's germline CDR1 is LNHNV and CDR2 YYDKDF (reference sequence). V was cut by 3 bases and J by 1 base, with 7 bases left in between. The CDR3 contains 14 residues. In DNA, the CDR3 is TGTGCCACCAGCAGTGTCCGGAGCAATCAGCCCCAGCATTTT. Translation: CATSSVRSNQPQHF.

This clonotype was seen a few times. This rearrangement joins TRBV15 to TRBJ2-1, with 7 bases lining up with TRBD2. Per the germline V gene, CDR1 is LNHNV and CDR2 is YYDKDF (reference sequence). V lost 7 bases to trimming and J lost 9 bases; unmatched junction nucleotides: 9. This CDR3 region has 13 residues. The CDR3 region is CATIRDYVGEQFF. For the CDR3, the DNA is TGTGCCACCATCCGGGACTATGTTGGTGAGCAGTTCTTC.

This clonotype was observed a handful of times. The chain links TRBV7-6 to TRBJ2-7; D tentatively reads TRBD1 or TRBD2 (5 bases each). From germline, CDR1 is SGHVS and CDR2 FNYEAQ. The CDR3 is 18 residues long. Trimming cost V 1 base and J 6 bases, with 25 bases left between them. The CDR3 region has the DNA TGTGCCAGCAGCTTAGGCTTTCCCTCGGGACGGATCACCGGCGAGCAGTACTTC. Amino acid sequence: CASSLGFPSGRITGEQYF.

The chain links TRBV20-1 to TRBJ2-1; 12 bases fit TRBD1. After removal of 0 bases from V and 10 bases from J, the junction contained 7 bases not matched to a gene. CDR1 DFQATT and CDR2 SNEGSKA come from the germline V gene (reference sequence). The length of the CDR3 is 15 residues. The CDR3 loop is CSARDWGQGAWEQFF. CDR3 in DNA: TGCAGTGCTAGAGATTGGGGACAGGGGGCTTGGGAGCAGTTCTTC.

This clonotype was recorded at least ten times. This rearrangement joins TRBV7-8 to TRBJ1-1, with a tentative D call TRBD1 (6 bases). The CDR3 loop spans 15 amino acids. V was clipped by 3 bases and J by 4 bases, with 15 bases between them. Germline CDR1 and CDR2: SGHVS and FQNEAQ. The CDR3 region is CASSFEVAGATEAFF. The CDR3 nucleotides read TGTGCCAGCAGCTTTGAGGTAGCAGGGGCCACTGAAGCTTTCTTT. The entire variable domain, with the rest obtained from reference TRBV7-8 and TRBJ1-1, is as follows: GAGVSQSPRYKVAKRGQDVALRCDPISGHVSLFWYQQALGQGPEFLTYFQNEAQLDKSGLPSDRFFAERPEGSVSTLKIQRTQQEDSAVYLCASSFEVAGATEAFFGQGTRLTVV.

Only a few counts were recorded for this clonotype. J is TRBJ2-5 and V is TRBV9, with 7 bases matching TRBD1. Germline CDR1 reads SGDLS; CDR2 reads YYNGEE. This CDR3 is built from 15 residues. After removal of 2 bases from V and 0 bases from J, the junction contained 4 bases not matched to a gene. The CDR3 DNA reads TGTGCCAGCAGCGTTACAGGGGCGTACCAAGAGACCCAGTACTTC. Translated, it gives CASSVTGAYQETQYF.

This clonotype was recorded a few times. Here the CDR3 reads CASSLKLTGPTDTQYF. DNA of the CDR3: TGCGCCAGCAGCTTGAAGTTGACAGGGCCCACAGATACGCAGTATTTT. The genes are TRBV5-1 and TRBJ2-3; 7 bases match TRBD1. Germline V gene data show CDR1 as SGHRS and CDR2 as YFSETQ. Trimming cost V 1 base and J 2 bases; bases outside gene matches: 7. The CDR3 totals 16 residues.

This clonotype was seen many times. The chain joins TRBV28 to TRBJ2-7, with a possible D match to TRBD1 (6 bases). Germline V CDR1 and CDR2: MDHEN, SYDVKM. CDR3 length equals 17 residues. The V gene lost 3 bases and the J gene lost 2 bases, with 20 bases spanning the gap. CDR3 region: CASSLLGTYRETYEQYF. The DNA for the CDR3 is TGTGCCAGCAGTTTGTTGGGGACGTACAGGGAAACCTACGAGCAGTACTTC.

This clonotype showed up many times. This chain links TRBV7-8 with TRBJ1-5; weak D call: TRBD1 (6 bases). V lost 3 bases, J lost 7 bases, and 16 bases lay in between. The CDR3 has 15 amino acids. Germline loops: CDR1 SGHVS, CDR2 FQNEAQ. CDR3 loop: CASSFSERTAQPQHF. CDR3 in DNA: TGTGCCAGCAGCTTTTCCGAGCGGACAGCCCAGCCCCAGCATTTT.

The chain uses TRBV12-3 or TRBV12-4 and TRBJ1-2; a possible D gene is TRBD1 (5 bases). The V gene lost 5 bases and the J gene lost 8 bases, with 15 bases spanning the gap. The CDR3 contains 13 residues. The CDR3 DNA reads TGTGCCAGCAGTACCGGGACGTATTCCGGCTACACCTTC. It yields the protein CASSTGTYSGYTF.

V usage is TRBV18 and J usage is TRBJ1-2; D unresolved. The CDR3 contains 14 residues. Germline CDR1 is KGHSH and CDR2 is LQKENI. The V and J ends lost 6 bases and 6 bases respectively, with 17 bases between them. The CDR3 bases are TGTGCCAGCTCCCCCCGAGGGAGAACGGATGGCTACACCTTC. Protein: CASSPRGRTDGYTF. Using reference TRBV18 and TRBJ1-2 for the parts outside the CDR3, the full variable domain is NAGVMQNPRHLVRRRGQEARLRCSPMKGHSHVYWYRQLPEEGLKFMVYLQKENIIDESGMPKERFSAEFPKEGPSILRIQQVVRGDSAAYFCASSPRGRTDGYTFGSGTRLTVV.

The chain is built from TRBV6-5 and TRBJ1-2; no reliable D call. Deletions cut 0 bases from V and 7 bases from J, with 15 bases between. The CDR3 contains 15 residues. CDR1 MNHEY and CDR2 SVGAGI come from the germline V gene. For the CDR3, the DNA is TGTGCCAGCAGTTACTCGGACCAGCGGGCGCGTGGCTACACCTTC. Protein sequence: CASSYSDQRARGYTF.

Many counts were recorded for this clonotype. The genes are TRBV29-1 and TRBJ1-1; the D is unclear. The CDR3 totals 12 residues. The germline V gene encodes CDR1 SQVTM and CDR2 ANQGSEA. V dropped 8 bases and J dropped 11 bases, with 21 bases sitting between them. CDR3 nucleotides: TGCAGCACCCATGAAGCTTGGGGTGGTGCTTTCTTT. Translating it yields CSTHEAWGGAFF.

The table lists this clonotype with a few counts. The chain combines TRBV10-3 with TRBJ2-1; 13 bases align to TRBD2. This CDR3 contains 15 residues. V trimming: 10 bases; J trimming: 4 bases; junction bases outside the gene matches: 7. Looked up from germline, CDR1 is ENHRY and CDR2 is SYGVKD. The DNA for the CDR3 is TGTGCCACAACCGGGACTAGCGGGAATTACAATGAGCAGTTCTTC. It yields the protein CATTGTSGNYNEQFF.

In its sample, this clonotype was seen once. The V gene is TRBV6-2 or TRBV6-3, the J gene TRBJ2-1, with 8 bases aligning to TRBD1. The germline gives CDR1 MNHEY, CDR2 SVGEGT. The J segment lost 6 bases and the V segment lost 2 bases, leaving 6 bases of the junction unmatched. The CDR3 runs to 15 residues. This CDR3 reads CASSYGQGHTNEQFF. The CDR3 DNA sequence: TGTGCCAGCAGTTACGGACAGGGCCACACCAATGAGCAGTTCTTC.

There are a few counts of this clonotype. The gene calls are TRBV15 and TRBJ2-1; D call uncertain. Germline CDR1 and CDR2: LNHNV and YYDKDF (reference sequence). Trimming removed 1 base at V and 0 bases at J, with 7 bases between. The CDR3 sequence is 15 residues long. CDR3 nucleotides: TGTGCCACCAGCAGAGTTGGAAACTCCTACAATGAGCAGTTCTTC. Amino acid sequence: CATSRVGNSYNEQFF.